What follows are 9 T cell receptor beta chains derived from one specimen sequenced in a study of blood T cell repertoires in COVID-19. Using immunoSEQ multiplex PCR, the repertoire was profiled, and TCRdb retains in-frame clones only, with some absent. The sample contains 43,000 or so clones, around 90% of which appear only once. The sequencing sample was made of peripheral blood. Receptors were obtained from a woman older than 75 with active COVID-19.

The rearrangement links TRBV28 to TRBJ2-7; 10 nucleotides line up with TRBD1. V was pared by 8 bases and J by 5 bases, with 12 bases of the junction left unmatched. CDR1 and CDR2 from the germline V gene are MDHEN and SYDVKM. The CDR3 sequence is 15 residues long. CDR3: CASLRGLDRGHEQYF. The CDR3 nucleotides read TGTGCCAGCCTAAGAGGACTCGACAGGGGGCACGAGCAGTACTTC.

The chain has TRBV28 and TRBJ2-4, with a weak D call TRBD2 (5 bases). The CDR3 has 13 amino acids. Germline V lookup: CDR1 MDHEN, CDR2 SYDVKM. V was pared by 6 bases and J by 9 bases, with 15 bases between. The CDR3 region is CASSLTRVGIQYF. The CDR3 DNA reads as TGTGCCAGCAGCCTTACTAGGGTGGGCATTCAGTACTTC.

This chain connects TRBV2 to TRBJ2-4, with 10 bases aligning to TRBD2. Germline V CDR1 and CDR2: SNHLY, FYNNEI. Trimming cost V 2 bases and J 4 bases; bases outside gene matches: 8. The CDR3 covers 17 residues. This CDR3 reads CASSERVAGGQKNIQYF. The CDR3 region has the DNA TGTGCCAGCAGTGAACGGGTAGCGGGGGGACAAAAAAACATTCAGTACTTC.

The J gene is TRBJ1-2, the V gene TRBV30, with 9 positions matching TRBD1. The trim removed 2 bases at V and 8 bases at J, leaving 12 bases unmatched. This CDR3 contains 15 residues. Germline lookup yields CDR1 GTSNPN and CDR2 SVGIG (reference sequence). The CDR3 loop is CAWSNRGRILGGYTF. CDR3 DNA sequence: TGTGCCTGGAGTAACAGGGGGCGGATACTTGGAGGCTACACCTTC.

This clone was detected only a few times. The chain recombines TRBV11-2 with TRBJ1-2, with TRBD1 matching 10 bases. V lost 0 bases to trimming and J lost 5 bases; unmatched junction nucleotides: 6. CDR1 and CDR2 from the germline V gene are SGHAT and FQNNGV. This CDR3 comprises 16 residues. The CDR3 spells CASSLDGRTGGYGYTF. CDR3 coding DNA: TGTGCCAGCAGCTTAGACGGTCGGACAGGGGGTTATGGCTACACCTTC.

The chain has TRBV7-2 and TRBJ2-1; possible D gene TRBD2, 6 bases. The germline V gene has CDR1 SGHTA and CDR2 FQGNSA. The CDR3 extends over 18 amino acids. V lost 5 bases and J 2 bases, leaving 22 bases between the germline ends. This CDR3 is CASSPGWGEALTYNEQFF. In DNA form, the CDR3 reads TGTGCCAGCAGCCCCGGTTGGGGGGAGGCTTTAACCTACAATGAGCAGTTCTTC.

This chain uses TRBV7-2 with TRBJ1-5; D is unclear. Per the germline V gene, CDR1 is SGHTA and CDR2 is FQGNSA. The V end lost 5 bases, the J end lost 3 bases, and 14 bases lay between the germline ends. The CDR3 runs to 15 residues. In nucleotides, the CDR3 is TGTGCCAGCAGCCCGGGGAGCACCTCCAATCAGCCCCAGCATTTT. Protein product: CASSPGSTSNQPQHF.

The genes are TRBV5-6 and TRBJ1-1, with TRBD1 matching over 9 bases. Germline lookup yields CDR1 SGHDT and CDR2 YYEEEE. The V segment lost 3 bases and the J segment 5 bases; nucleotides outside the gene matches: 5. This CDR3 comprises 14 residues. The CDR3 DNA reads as TGTGCCAGCAGCTCGGACAGGGGAAGAACTGAAGCTTTCTTT. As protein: CASSSDRGRTEAFF.

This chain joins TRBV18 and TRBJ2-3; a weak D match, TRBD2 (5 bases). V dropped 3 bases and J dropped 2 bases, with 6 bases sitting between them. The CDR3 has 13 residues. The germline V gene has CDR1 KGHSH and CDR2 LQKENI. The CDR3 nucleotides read TGTGCCAGCTCACCGGACTTCACAGATACGCAGTATTTT. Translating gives CASSPDFTDTQYF.